The 7 T cell receptor beta chains in this list originate from one sample, sequenced in a study of CD8 T cells in Susac syndrome. Reverse transcription of roughly 0.45 to 1 ug RNA was carried out with random hexamers. TCRdb fed the immunoSEQ multiplex PCR reads into MiXCR, producing one record per CDR3 protein. The sample lists about 130,000 distinct CDR3 sequences, around 94% seen once, with around 0.13% in the top ten. Sequenced: CD4+ T cells from PBMCs. The receptors shown here come from a human donor with multiple sclerosis.

This sequence joins TRBV19 and TRBJ2-4, with D possibly TRBD2 on 7 matching bases. This CDR3 comprises 16 residues. The V end was cut by 7 bases, the J end by 1 base, with 17 bases between. CDR1 and CDR2 (germline): LNHDA, SQIVND (reference sequence). CDR3 residues: CASKTRGGLAKNIQYF. The CDR3 DNA follows: TGTGCCAGTAAGACCCGCGGGGGCTTGGCCAAAAACATTCAGTACTTC. Using reference TRBV19 and TRBJ2-4 for the parts outside the CDR3, the full variable domain is DGGITQSPKYLFRKEGQNVTLSCEQNLNHDAMYWYRQDPGQGLRLIYYSQIVNDFQKGDIAEGYSVSREKKESFPLTVTSAQKNPTAFYLCASKTRGGLAKNIQYFGAGTRLSVL.

The chain has TRBV29-1 and TRBJ1-4; 7 bases are a match to TRBD1. V trimming: 2 bases; J trimming: 3 bases; junction bases outside the gene matches: 0. CDR1 is SQVTM and CDR2 is ANQGSEA in the germline V gene. The CDR3 consists of 13 residues. The CDR3 is CSVEQGANEKLFF. The CDR3 coding sequence is TGCAGCGTTGAACAGGGGGCTAATGAAAAACTGTTTTTT.

The gene calls are TRBV5-6 and TRBJ2-7; possible D gene TRBD1, 5 bases. The CDR3 has 15 amino acids. Germline CDR1 is SGHDT and CDR2 is YYEEEE. Trimming removed 3 bases at V and 3 bases at J, with 16 bases between. The CDR3 region is CASSYRTLPGYEQYF. CDR3 DNA sequence: TGTGCCAGCAGCTATCGGACACTCCCTGGCTACGAGCAGTACTTC.

V is TRBV12-3 or TRBV12-4 and J is TRBJ2-1, with TRBD1 as a possible D gene (6 bases). CDR3 length: 14 residues. Trimming cost V 8 bases and J 5 bases, with 16 bases left between them. CDR3 residues: CASCQQGTNNEQFF. Here the CDR3 DNA reads TGTGCCAGCTGCCAACAGGGTACGAACAATGAGCAGTTCTTC.

This rearrangement joins TRBV12-3 or TRBV12-4 to TRBJ2-5; D possibly matches TRBD1 or TRBD2 (6 bases each). V gave up 11 bases and J gave up 5 bases, with 15 bases separating them. This CDR3 region has 12 residues. CDR3 loop: CARCPGAETQYF. DNA for the CDR3: TGTGCCCGGTGTCCGGGGGCTGAGACCCAGTACTTC.

The gene calls are TRBV7-9 and TRBJ1-2; 12 bases are a match to TRBD1. V dropped 1 base and J dropped 5; count of bases not matched to a gene: 8. Germline CDR1 is SEHNR and CDR2 is FQNEAQ (reference sequence). The CDR3 has 17 amino acids. CDR3 sequence reads: CASSLEGTGGGEYGYTF. The CDR3 region has the DNA TGTGCCAGCAGCTTAGAAGGGACAGGGGGCGGCGAGTATGGCTACACCTTC.

The chain couples TRBV19 to TRBJ1-5; 7 nucleotides align to TRBD1. The CDR3 consists of 17 residues. CDR1 and CDR2 from the germline V gene are LNHDA and SQIVND (reference sequence). V shed 3 bases, J shed 2 bases, and the junction held 10 bases outside the gene matches. The CDR3 nucleotides are TGTGCCAGTAGTATTTCCCCAGGGGGAGGGGGCAATCAGCCCCAGCATTTT. It is translated as CASSISPGGGGNQPQHF.